The 9 T cell receptor beta chains presented below share a single source sample, sequenced in a study of identical twins. In TCRdb, the 5' RACE reads were re-called with MiXCR into one record per CDR3 protein. The sample lists around 250,000 distinct CDR3 sequences; approximately 7% were seen once. The sample also formed part of further work on yellow fever vaccine responses in identical twins.

The sequenced sample was memory (CD45RO+) T cells sorted from blood. Receptors originate from a woman aged 18 to 35 in good health.

This chain connects TRBV5-4 to TRBJ1-3; D may be TRBD1 (5 bases). Germline V gives CDR1 SGHNT, CDR2 YYREEE (reference sequence). This CDR3 is 14 amino acids long. Trimming shortened V by 1 base and J by 3 bases, and 8 bases separated the two germline ends. As DNA, the CDR3 is TGTGCCAGCAGCTTGAGGGGTGGTGGAAACACCATATATTTT. This codes for CASSLRGGGNTIYF.

V usage is TRBV28 and J usage is TRBJ2-3; D possibly corresponds to TRBD2 (6 bases). Trimming took 10 bases from V and 6 from J, leaving 14 bases between them. The CDR3 has 12 amino acids. Germline CDR1 and CDR2: MDHEN and SYDVKM. CDR3 nucleotides: TGTGCCACCTCCCGCGCGGGGGATACGCAGTATTTT. Amino acid sequence: CATSRAGDTQYF.

This clonotype was counted many times. This chain connects TRBV20-1 to TRBJ2-7; D is uncertain. The CDR3 is 14 residues long. Trimming took off 2 bases at V and 6 bases at J, with 17 bases between the two ends. Germline CDR1 DFQATT, CDR2 SNEGSKA (reference sequence). DNA for the CDR3: TGCAGTGCTAGACCCTTGGGTCTTACACTCGAGCAGTACTTC. Translated: CSARPLGLTLEQYF.

The V gene is TRBV12-3 or TRBV12-4, the J gene TRBJ2-5; no clear D gene. V lost 7 bases and J lost 7, with 22 bases in between. The CDR3 is 15 amino acids. The chain's CDR3 is CASTSTFDGLGTQYF. Here the CDR3 DNA reads TGTGCCAGCACCTCAACCTTTGACGGGTTGGGGACCCAGTACTTC.

The rearrangement uses TRBV5-1 and TRBJ1-2, with a weak D call TRBD1 (5 bases). This CDR3 is 16 amino acids long. Between the trimmed V and J ends, which lost 2 bases and 0 bases, there was a span of 14 bases. The germline CDR1 and CDR2 sequences are SGHRS and YFSETQ. This CDR3 is CASSFRWDAANYGYTF. The CDR3 DNA sequence: TGCGCCAGCAGCTTTAGGTGGGACGCAGCTAACTATGGCTACACCTTC.

This clonotype appeared a few times. The rearrangement joins TRBV7-3 to TRBJ2-5, with D perhaps TRBD1 (6 bases). Trimming removed 5 bases at V and 5 bases at J, with 12 bases between. Per the germline V gene, CDR1 is SGHTA and CDR2 is FQGTGA. The CDR3 contains 13 residues. The CDR3 DNA sequence: TGTGCCAGCAGCCCAGGGGCCTGGGAGACCCAGTACTTC. As protein: CASSPGAWETQYF.

This clonotype was found many times. CDR3 region: CASRKATRRGRIQTQYF. The DNA of the CDR3 is TGTGCCAGCAGGAAAGCTACCCGGAGGGGGCGCATCCAGACCCAGTACTTC. The rearrangement links TRBV12-3 or TRBV12-4 to TRBJ2-5, with D tentatively TRBD1 (7 bases). This CDR3 has 17 amino acids. Trimming cost V 6 bases and J 6 bases, with 26 bases left between them.

This clonotype came up once. The CDR3 bases are TGCAGTGCCCCCAGCGGGATAACCTACGAGCAGTACTTC. Protein: CSAPSGITYEQYF. The genes are TRBV20-1 and TRBJ2-7, with 7 nucleotides matching TRBD2. This CDR3 is 13 amino acids long. The germline gives CDR1 DFQATT, CDR2 SNEGSKA (reference sequence). The V and J ends lost 6 bases and 2 bases, in that order; junction bases with no gene match: 7.

The rearrangement joins TRBV6-2 or TRBV6-3 to TRBJ2-7, with D tentatively TRBD1 or TRBD2 (5 bases each). The CDR3 spans 14 residues. The V end was cut by 3 bases, the J end by 6 bases, with 15 bases between. Germline-derived CDR1 and CDR2 are MNHEY and SVGEGT. The chain's CDR3 is CASSYCLGTCEQYF. The CDR3 DNA is TGTGCCAGCAGTTATTGTCTAGGGACCTGCGAGCAGTACTTC.